Listed below are T cell receptor beta chains from one sample, sequenced in a study of blood T cell repertoires in COVID-19. Method: immunoSEQ multiplex PCR; TCRdb's copy keeps in-frame clones and lacks some. The repertoire holds some 80,000 clones, with 77% as singletons. Source material: peripheral blood. The receptor set was obtained from a human donor in a cohort sampled during active COVID-19. CDR3s include the opening cysteine and the closing phenylalanine or tryptophan. D genes are given only for firm matches. Rows may omit the clone size; those that give it use once, few, many or a size class.

>TRBD1|.|TRBV2|TRBJ1-5
TGTGCCAGCAGTACACAGGGGAATAGCAATCAGCCCCAGCATTTT
CASSTQGNSNQPQHF
>.|.|TRBV7-6|TRBJ2-7
TGTGCCAGCAGTTTAACCAGGGACGAGCAGTACTTC
CASSLTRDEQYF
>TRBD1|.|TRBV10-1|TRBJ2-7
TGCGCCAGCAGTGACAACAGGGGCAAGGACGAGCAGTACTTC
CASSDNRGKDEQYF
>.|.|TRBV2|TRBJ2-3
TGTGCCAGCAGTGAAGCGACTCGCACAGATACGCAGTATTTT
CASSEATRTDTQYF
>.|.|TRBV2|TRBJ1-2
TGTGCCAGCAGTGGAACAGGCCTCAACTATGGCTACACCTTC
CASSGTGLNYGYTF
>TRBD2|.|TRBV4-3|TRBJ2-3
TGCGCCAGCAGCCAAGAGGCCGGAGTGGGCGGGGGGGCCGGAGATACGCAGTATTTT
CASSQEAGVGGGAGDTQYF
>TRBD2|.|TRBV9|TRBJ2-7
TGTGCCAGCAGCGTAGCAGCCCTAGCGGGTACCTACGAGCAGTACTTC
CASSVAALAGTYEQYF
>TRBD1|.|TRBV4-1|TRBJ2-7
TGCGCCAGCAGCCAAGCGGACAGGGTGGCCTACGAGCAGTACTTC
CASSQADRVAYEQYF
>.|.|TRBV3-1/TRBV3-2|TRBJ2-3
TGTGCCAGCAGCGTAGGGGAAGAAACGCAGTATTTT
CASSVGEETQYF
>TRBD1|once|TRBV7-2|TRBJ2-7
TGTGCCAGCAGCCTAGGACAGGCCGTTTACGAGCAGTACTTC
CASSLGQAVYEQYF
>.|.|TRBV10-3|TRBJ2-7
TGTGCCATCAGTGAGGGTCGTACCGAGGCCTACGAGCAGTACTTC
CAISEGRTEAYEQYF
>.|.|TRBV10-3|TRBJ2-2
TGTGCCATCAAGGGGGTCGGGGAGCTGTTTTTT
CAIKGVGELFF
>.|.|TRBV6-4|TRBJ2-7
TGTGCCAGCAGTGGACACAGGTCCTTTCAATACGAGCAGTACTTC
CASSGHRSFQYEQYF
>TRBD1|.|TRBV18|TRBJ2-7
TGTGCCAGCTCGACGGGACAGGGGCTAAGCTACGAGCAGTACTTC
CASSTGQGLSYEQYF